The clone carrying this TCR beta chain was seen at least ten times. Its antigen is still unknown. V lost 3 bases to trimming and J lost 7 bases, with 18 bases between them. This CDR3 has 15 amino acids. Per germline, CDR1 LNHDA and CDR2 SQIVND (reference sequence). The record originates from a study of HIV-infected patients and healthy controls. Whole-study findings and limits: HIV-associated CDR3 frequencies dropped significantly during therapy; CMV-associated ones, mostly rising, changed nonsignificantly. With just sixteen HIV-infected individuals processed, the findings' generality was considered strongly limited. HIV+ repertoires were severely depleted of MAIT alpha-chain CDR3s, unlike healthy controls.

cDNA was made from roughly 500 ng RNA using alpha and beta constant primers. Separate chain-specific third strand synthesis with multiplexing indices produced the alpha and beta libraries. The library had 12-nucleotide molecular identifiers formed by two random hexamers joined together. TCRdb reprocessed the 5' RACE reads with MiXCR, giving one entry per CDR3 protein. The table has approximately 5,500 distinct CDR3 sequences, about 8.8% seen once. Follow-up blood was drawn about 14 weeks, roughly three months, after antiretroviral therapy began. Whole blood was used without fractionation, so all unsorted peripheral T cells were included.

Sequenced material: blood, taken during antiretroviral therapy. V usage is TRBV19 and J usage is TRBJ1-1, with a possible D match to TRBD1 (5 bases). This TCR was sampled from an adult with HIV infection. This CDR3 reads CASSIDSQGWGEAFF. CDR3 DNA: TGTGCCAGTAGTATCGATTCCCAGGGTTGGGGTGAAGCTTTCTTT.